This TCR beta chain originates from a study of T cells in Graves' hyperthyroidism and ophthalmopathy. Study-level findings and limits: In blood, most of the thyroid clonotypes expanded above 0.001 were also present. The model identified upcoming ophthalmopathy a median approximately six months ahead of onset.

RNA transcripts yielded amplified TCR beta CDR3 regions. When the TCR CDR3 underwent first-round RT-PCR, the HTBI primer set was used. Via MiXCR, TCRdb re-called the multiplex PCR reads, giving one row per CDR3 protein. The table records 250,000 or so distinct CDR3 sequences, 15% to 20% of them present only once. About this clonotype: Its antigen is currently unknown.

CDR1 is LNHDA, CDR2 SQIVND, per germline (reference sequence). Trimming cost V 5 bases and J 0 bases, with 11 bases left between them. This CDR3 spans 16 amino acids. Uncontrolled infection, other autoimmune disease, pregnancy or lactation disqualified patients from enrolment. Source material for PBMCs was roughly 10 ml fresh peripheral blood. The V and J genes are TRBV19 and TRBJ1-6, with D hard to call. The sequenced sample was blood. This clonotype was sampled from a woman aged 18-29 years with Graves' ophthalmopathy. CDR3 residues: CASSPAPGSYNSPLHF. The CDR3 DNA sequence: TGTGCCAGTAGTCCCGCACCCGGCTCCTATAATTCACCCCTCCACTTT.